Included here is one T cell receptor beta chain sequence, with context. Its specificity is not known. Elective cesarean births at roughly 35-41 weeks, without labor or membrane rupture, supplied the cord blood. The data are from a study of naive CD8 T cells in extremely preterm neonates. Study-wide results and limits: Preterm neonates shared more CDR3 nucleotide sequences (approximately 2.7%) than older groups.

The CDR3 sequence is 15 residues long. Germline values: CDR1 MNHEY, CDR2 SMNVEV (reference sequence). The data were produced by immunoSEQ multiplex PCR, yet TCRdb's version contains in-frame clones alone and is incomplete. The table has 7,500 to 9,500 clones, about 98% seen once; the top ten hold just over 0.35%. Source material: naive CD8+ T cells from cord blood. The rearrangement joins TRBV27 to TRBJ2-5, with 8 bases aligning to TRBD1. The end of the DNA aligns better with TRBJ2-7, so the J call may be wrong. This receptor was obtained from a newborn in good health. CDR3 residues: CASSPNGQGHYEQYF. The CDR3 DNA follows: TGTGCCAGCAGTCCAAATGGACAGGGCCATTACGAGCAGTACTTC.